Following are 22 T cell receptor beta chains from one sample sequenced in a study of OX40 agonist ivuxolimab in advanced cancers. Libraries were prepared by immunoSEQ multiplex PCR; TCRdb keeps only in-frame clonotypes and omits some of them. The sample has 45,000 to 55,000 clones; approximately 88% are singletons. This material consisted of CD4+ or CD8+ T cells sorted from blood, taken in a trial of the OX40 agonist ivuxolimab. The source of these receptors is an adult with an advanced solid tumor such as melanoma, head and neck, liver or kidney cancer.

This sequence joins TRBV30 and TRBJ2-6; D perhaps matches TRBD2 (5 bases). Trimming removed 0 bases from V and 4 bases from J, with 10 bases in between. Germline loops: CDR1 GTSNPN, CDR2 SVGIG (reference sequence). The CDR3 sequence is 15 residues long. The CDR3 region has the DNA TGTGCCTGGAGTGTATGGGGAGACGGGGCCAACGTCCTGACTTTC. Protein: CAWSVWGDGANVLTF.

The chain couples TRBV6-5 to TRBJ2-7; D is tentatively TRBD1 or TRBD2 (7 bases each). V lost 6 bases and J lost 11, with 17 bases in between. CDR1 and CDR2 (germline): MNHEY, SVGAGI. This CDR3 spans 12 amino acids. Here the CDR3 reads CASSQGSGGEYF. The DNA for the CDR3 is TGTGCCAGCAGCCAGGGGTCAGGGGGGGAGTACTTC.

The J gene is TRBJ2-1, the V gene TRBV9; TRBD2 matches at 14 bases. Germline V gene sequence: CDR1 SGDLS, CDR2 YYNGEE. The CDR3 covers 15 residues. J gave up 7 bases and V 4 bases, and 4 bases lay outside the gene matches. CDR3 coding DNA: TGTGCCAGCAGCTTCGGGACTAGCGGGAGTAATGAGCAGTTCTTC. Its protein product is CASSFGTSGSNEQFF.

The genes are TRBV20-1 and TRBJ2-7; TRBD1 might be the D (5 bases). The CDR3 loop spans 10 amino acids. V was shortened by 6 bases and J by 6 bases, with 9 bases between the two germline ends. Germline CDR1 DFQATT, CDR2 SNEGSKA (reference sequence). The DNA for the CDR3 is TGCAGTGCGAAGACAGTCGAGCAGTACTTC. It codes for CSAKTVEQYF.

The V and J genes are TRBV19 and TRBJ1-5; D gene ambiguous. V lost 10 bases, J lost 4 bases, and 14 bases lay in between. Germline CDR1 reads LNHDA; CDR2 reads SQIVND (reference sequence). This CDR3 has 13 amino acids. This CDR3 is CATRAGRNQPQHF. In nucleotides, the CDR3 is TGTGCCACACGCGCGGGTAGGAATCAGCCCCAGCATTTT. Combining the CDR3 with reference TRBV19 and TRBJ1-5 gives the whole variable domain DGGITQSPKYLFRKEGQNVTLSCEQNLNHDAMYWYRQDPGQGLRLIYYSQIVNDFQKGDIAEGYSVSREKKESFPLTVTSAQKNPTAFYLCATRAGRNQPQHFGDGTRLSIL.

The gene calls are TRBV11-2 and TRBJ2-7, with 7 bases that match TRBD1. The length of the CDR3 is 18 residues. The J segment lost 3 bases and the V segment lost 3 bases, leaving 17 bases of the junction unmatched. The germline V gene encodes CDR1 SGHAT and CDR2 FQNNGV. CDR3 sequence: CASSFPNYKGQGDYEQYF. As DNA, the CDR3 is TGTGCCAGCAGCTTCCCGAACTACAAAGGGCAGGGGGACTACGAGCAGTACTTC.

The chain combines TRBV6-1 with TRBJ2-7; a weak D match, TRBD2 (6 bases). CDR3 length: 17 amino acids. Germline CDR1 is MNHNS and CDR2 is SASEGT. V lost 2 bases and J 5 bases, leaving 22 bases between the germline ends. The CDR3 loop is CASSEIGNSGFVHEQYF. CDR3 nucleotides: TGTGCCAGCAGTGAAATTGGGAACAGCGGGTTCGTCCACGAGCAGTACTTC.

This clone was observed a single time. The chain carries TRBV30 and TRBJ1-2; 10 bases match TRBD1. The CDR3 totals 12 residues. The V and J ends lost 5 bases and 4 bases, in that order; junction bases with no gene match: 1. Germline CDR1 reads GTSNPN; CDR2 reads SVGIG (reference sequence). DNA of the CDR3: TGTGCCTGGTGGACAGGGGGCTATGGCTACACCTTC. Its protein is CAWWTGGYGYTF.

The sample holds one count of this clone. The chain combines TRBV9 with TRBJ2-7; 12 nucleotides agree with TRBD2. From germline, CDR1 is SGDLS and CDR2 YYNGEE. This CDR3 has 15 amino acids. Losses at the gene ends were 0 bases for V and 3 bases for J; bases not matched to a gene: 1. This CDR3 reads CASSVASGGVYEQYF. The CDR3 DNA reads TGTGCCAGCAGCGTAGCTAGCGGGGGGGTCTACGAGCAGTACTTC.

This chain joins TRBV4-3 and TRBJ2-1; 13 nucleotides agree with TRBD2. Germline values: CDR1 LGHNA, CDR2 YSLEER. With V trimmed by 5 bases and J by 5 bases, 6 bases remained unmatched. This CDR3 spans 16 amino acids. For the CDR3, the DNA is TGCGCCAGCAGCATCGGGACTAGCGGGGAAAACAATGAGCAGTTCTTC. Its protein is CASSIGTSGENNEQFF.

The chain links TRBV5-4 to TRBJ1-6; 10 positions match TRBD1. Germline loops: CDR1 SGHNT, CDR2 YYREEE (reference sequence). Trimming took 4 bases from V and 7 from J; bases not matched to a gene: 5. The CDR3 contains 15 residues. The CDR3 sequence: CASSIRTGGNSPLHF. Here the CDR3 DNA reads TGTGCCAGCAGCATCCGGACAGGGGGGAATTCACCCCTCCACTTT.

The V gene is TRBV7-6, the J gene TRBJ2-7, with D unclear. The CDR3 length is 14 residues. The ends were cut back, 2 bases at V and 2 bases at J, with 10 bases in the middle. CDR1 and CDR2 (germline): SGHVS, FNYEAQ. The CDR3 spells CASSLTDGTYEQYF. In DNA form, the CDR3 reads TGTGCCAGCAGCTTAACGGACGGTACCTACGAGCAGTACTTC. The variable domain in full, completed from reference TRBV7-6 and TRBJ2-7, reads GAGVSQSPRYKVTKRGQDVALRCDPISGHVSLYWYRQALGQGPEFLTYFNYEAQQDKSGLPNDRFSAERPEGSISTLTIQRTEQRDSAMYRCASSLTDGTYEQYFGPGTRLTVT.

The V gene is TRBV9, the J gene TRBJ2-2; the match to TRBD2 covers 9 bases. J lost 6 bases, V lost 4 bases, and 4 bases had no gene match. Germline values: CDR1 SGDLS, CDR2 YYNGEE. There are 14 residues in the CDR3. The CDR3 region has the DNA TGTGCCAGCAGCCTTAGCGGGAGCTCCGGGGAGCTGTTTTTT. It codes for CASSLSGSSGELFF.

The chain carries TRBV7-8 and TRBJ2-7; D is unresolved. CDR1 SGHVS and CDR2 FQNEAQ come from the germline V gene. The CDR3 length is 12 residues. V was clipped by 3 bases and J by 7 bases, with 10 bases between them. The CDR3 loop is CASSFGLREQYF. CDR3 coding DNA: TGTGCCAGCAGCTTTGGCCTCAGGGAGCAGTACTTC.

V gene TRBV18 combines with J gene TRBJ2-7, with 11 bases aligning to TRBD2. Germline V CDR1 and CDR2: KGHSH, LQKENI. V lost 3 bases and J lost 2; bases outside the gene matches: 6. There are 16 residues in the CDR3. DNA for the CDR3: TGTGCCAGCTCACCTCCCGGGACTAGCGGCACCTACGAGCAGTACTTC. It specifies CASSPPGTSGTYEQYF. Full variable domain (missing parts from reference TRBV18 and TRBJ2-7): NAGVMQNPRHLVRRRGQEARLRCSPMKGHSHVYWYRQLPEEGLKFMVYLQKENIIDESGMPKERFSAEFPKEGPSILRIQQVVRGDSAAYFCASSPPGTSGTYEQYFGPGTRLTVT.

This clone has only one observation. The chain joins TRBV7-2 to TRBJ2-7; no reliable D call. CDR1 and CDR2 from the germline V gene are SGHTA and FQGNSA. CDR3 length: 15 residues. Trimming removed 5 bases at V and 0 bases at J, with 14 bases between. In DNA, the CDR3 is TGTGCCAGCAGCGCTAGGGATCTTCTCTCCTACGAGCAGTACTTC. This gives the protein CASSARDLLSYEQYF. Supplemented by reference TRBV7-2 and TRBJ2-7, the full variable domain reads GAGVSQSPSNKVTEKGKDVELRCDPISGHTALYWYRQSLGQGLEFLIYFQGNSAPDKSGLPSDRFSAERTGGSVSTLTIQRTQQEDSAVYLCASSARDLLSYEQYFGPGTRLTVT.

This clone was counted once. This rearrangement joins TRBV19 to TRBJ1-4, with D perhaps matching TRBD1 (6 bases). The CDR3 covers 14 residues. V lost 5 bases and J lost 4, with 11 bases in between. Germline V gives CDR1 LNHDA, CDR2 SQIVND (reference sequence). The CDR3 here is CASSPRDNNEKLFF. The CDR3 DNA is TGTGCCAGTAGTCCCCGGGACAATAATGAAAAACTGTTTTTT.

Notes on this clone: The germline gene is not matched at one end of the junction; a read error may be the cause. This sequence joins TRBV7-3 and TRBJ2-7; maybe TRBD2 (6 bases). Germline V gene sequence: CDR1 SGHTA, CDR2 FQGTGA. The CDR3 has 15 amino acids. The CDR3 DNA reads TGTGCCAGCAGCTACCGGGACTGGAGCTCCTCCGAGCAGTACTTC. The encoded protein is CASSYRDWSSSEQYF.

The chain joins TRBV5-6 to TRBJ1-6; D is ambiguous. The CDR3 runs to 14 residues. V was pared by 1 base and J by 9 bases, with 11 bases between. Per germline, CDR1 SGHDT and CDR2 YYEEEE. The CDR3 here is CASSLKGSSSPLHF. CDR3 DNA: TGTGCCAGCAGCTTGAAAGGGTCGAGTTCACCCCTCCACTTT.

The J gene is TRBJ1-1, the V gene TRBV5-1, with no clear D. The CDR3 consists of 14 residues. The V and J ends lost 0 bases and 4 bases respectively, with 10 bases between them. Germline V gene sequence: CDR1 SGHRS, CDR2 YFSETQ. The CDR3 loop reads CASSLDSLGTEAFF. CDR3 sequence (DNA): TGCGCCAGCAGCTTGGACTCCCTGGGCACTGAAGCTTTCTTT.

This chain links TRBV18 with TRBJ2-7; D remains unclear. Germline lookup yields CDR1 KGHSH and CDR2 LQKENI. There are 15 residues in the CDR3. With 3 bases removed from V and 5 bases from J, the gap between germline ends came to 17 bases. The DNA of the CDR3 is TGTGCCAGCTCACCTAGTCACCCCTCGGGCCACGAGCAGTACTTC. It codes for CASSPSHPSGHEQYF.

The chain uses TRBV2 and TRBJ2-7, with D perhaps being TRBD1 or TRBD2 (6 bases each). V was pared by 4 bases and J by 3 bases, with 28 bases between. This CDR3 is 19 amino acids long. CDR1 SNHLY and CDR2 FYNNEI come from the germline V gene. CDR3 in DNA: TGTGCCAGCAGTGCTCACAGGGCATCGGAGGAGGGAGTTGGCTACGAGCAGTACTTC. Amino acids: CASSAHRASEEGVGYEQYF.